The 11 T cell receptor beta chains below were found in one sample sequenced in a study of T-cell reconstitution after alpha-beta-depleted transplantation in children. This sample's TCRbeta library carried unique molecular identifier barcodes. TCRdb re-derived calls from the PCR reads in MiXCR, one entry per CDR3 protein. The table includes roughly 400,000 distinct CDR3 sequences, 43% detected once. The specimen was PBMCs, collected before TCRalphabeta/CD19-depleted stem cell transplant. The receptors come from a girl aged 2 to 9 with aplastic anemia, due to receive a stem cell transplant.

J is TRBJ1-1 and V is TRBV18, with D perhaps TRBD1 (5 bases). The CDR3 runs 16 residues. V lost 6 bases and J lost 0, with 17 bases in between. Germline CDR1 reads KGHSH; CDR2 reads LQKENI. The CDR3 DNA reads TGTGCCAGCTCTTCGTCTGCCCGGACACTGAACACTGAAGCTTTCTTT. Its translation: CASSSSARTLNTEAFF.

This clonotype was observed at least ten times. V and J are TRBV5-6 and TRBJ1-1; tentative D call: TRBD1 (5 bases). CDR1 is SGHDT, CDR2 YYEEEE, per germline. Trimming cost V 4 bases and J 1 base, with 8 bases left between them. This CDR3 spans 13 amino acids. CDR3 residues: CASSRQSNTEAFF. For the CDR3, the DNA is TGTGCCAGCAGCCGACAGTCGAACACTGAAGCTTTCTTT.

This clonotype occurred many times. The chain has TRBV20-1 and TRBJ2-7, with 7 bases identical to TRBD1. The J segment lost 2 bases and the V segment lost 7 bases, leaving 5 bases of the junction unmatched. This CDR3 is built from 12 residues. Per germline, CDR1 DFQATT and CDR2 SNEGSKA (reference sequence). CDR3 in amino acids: CSVERGPYEQYF. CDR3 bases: TGCAGTGTAGAGAGGGGGCCCTACGAGCAGTACTTC.

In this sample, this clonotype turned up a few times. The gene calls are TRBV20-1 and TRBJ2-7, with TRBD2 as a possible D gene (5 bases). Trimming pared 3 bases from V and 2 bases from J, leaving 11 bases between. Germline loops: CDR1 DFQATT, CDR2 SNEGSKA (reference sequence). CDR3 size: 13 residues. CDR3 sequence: CSASAGQTYEQYF. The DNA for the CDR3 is TGCAGTGCTAGCGCGGGTCAAACCTACGAGCAGTACTTC.

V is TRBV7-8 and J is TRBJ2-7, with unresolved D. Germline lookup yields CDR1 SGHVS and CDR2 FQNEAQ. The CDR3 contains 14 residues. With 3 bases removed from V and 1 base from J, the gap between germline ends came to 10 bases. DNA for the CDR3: TGTGCCAGCAGCTTTCGGCTTTCTTCCTACGAGCAGTACGTC. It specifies CASSFRLSSYEQYV.

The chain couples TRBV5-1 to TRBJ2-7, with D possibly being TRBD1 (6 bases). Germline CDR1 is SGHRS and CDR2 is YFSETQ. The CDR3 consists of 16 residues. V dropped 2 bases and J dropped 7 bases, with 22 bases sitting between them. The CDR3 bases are TGCGCCAGCAGCTTAATGGCCGGGACGGGGACACGAGAGCAGTACTTC. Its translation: CASSLMAGTGTREQYF. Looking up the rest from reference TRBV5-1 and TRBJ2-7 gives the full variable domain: KAGVTQTPRYLIKTRGQQVTLSCSPISGHRSVSWYQQTPGQGLQFLFEYFSETQRNKGNFPGRFSGRQFSNSRSEMNVSTLELGDSALYLCASSLMAGTGTREQYFGPGTRLTVT.

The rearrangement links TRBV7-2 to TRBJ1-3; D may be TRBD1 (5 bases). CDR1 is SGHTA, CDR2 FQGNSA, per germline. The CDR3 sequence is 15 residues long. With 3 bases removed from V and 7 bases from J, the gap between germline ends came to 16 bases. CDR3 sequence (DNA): TGTGCCAGCAGCTTTGGGGCCGGTTGGAGGAACACCATATATTTT. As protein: CASSFGAGWRNTIYF. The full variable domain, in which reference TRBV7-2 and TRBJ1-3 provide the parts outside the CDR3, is GAGVSQSPSNKVTEKGKDVELRCDPISGHTALYWYRQSLGQGLEFLIYFQGNSAPDKSGLPSDRFSAERTGGSVSTLTIQRTQQEDSAVYLCASSFGAGWRNTIYFGEGSWLTVV.

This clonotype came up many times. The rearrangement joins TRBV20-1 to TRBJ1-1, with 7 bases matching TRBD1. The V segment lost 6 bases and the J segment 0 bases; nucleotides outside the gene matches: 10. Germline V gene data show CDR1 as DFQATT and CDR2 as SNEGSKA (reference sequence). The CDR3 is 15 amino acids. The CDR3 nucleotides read TGCAGTGCAAAGACAGGGAGCCGTATGAACACTGAAGCTTTCTTT. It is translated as CSAKTGSRMNTEAFF.

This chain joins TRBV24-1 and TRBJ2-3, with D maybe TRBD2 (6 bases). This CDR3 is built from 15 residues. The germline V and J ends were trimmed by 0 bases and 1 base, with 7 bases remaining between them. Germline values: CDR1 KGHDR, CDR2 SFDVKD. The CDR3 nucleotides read TGTGCCACCAGTGATTTGAAGCGGGGCACAGATACGCAGTATTTT. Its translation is CATSDLKRGTDTQYF.

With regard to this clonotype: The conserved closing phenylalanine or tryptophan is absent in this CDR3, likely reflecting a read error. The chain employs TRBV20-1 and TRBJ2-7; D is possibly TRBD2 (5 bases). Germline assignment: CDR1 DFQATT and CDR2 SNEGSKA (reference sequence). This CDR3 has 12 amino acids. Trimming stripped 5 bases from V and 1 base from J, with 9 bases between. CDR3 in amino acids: CSADRDSYEQYL. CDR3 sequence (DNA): TGCAGTGCTGACCGGGATTCCTACGAGCAGTACTTG.

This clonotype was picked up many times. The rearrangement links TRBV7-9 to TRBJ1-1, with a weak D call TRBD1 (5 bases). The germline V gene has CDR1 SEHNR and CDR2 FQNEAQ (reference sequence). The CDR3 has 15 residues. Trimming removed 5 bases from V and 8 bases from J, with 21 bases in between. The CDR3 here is CASSPAGGDRTEAFF. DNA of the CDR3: TGTGCCAGCAGCCCCGCCGGGGGGGATCGTACGGAAGCTTTCTTT.